This T cell receptor beta chain was identified in a study of prognosis after radiotherapy for stage I lung cancer. Across the whole study: Some 12 patients had adenocarcinoma tumors, while squamous cell carcinoma tumors were found in seven.

Study-wide results and caveats: Counted unique TCR clones declined after stereotactic body radiation therapy (median around 10,000 versus 6,500).

This clonotype was seen at least ten times. As yet, its antigen is unknown. Two-round multiplex PCR, the amplification method, yielded TCR beta CDR3 from genomic DNA. The authors ran first-round PCR with primers specific to each TRBV and TRBJ gene. The second PCR round used universal primers. TCRdb re-called the multiplex PCR reads with MiXCR, one entry per CDR3 protein. The sample carries about 14,000 distinct CDR3 sequences, 55% to 60% recorded once. At both of two time points, roughly 5.4 milliliters of peripheral blood were drawn. The sequence was obtained from a donor over 45 with non-small cell lung cancer. Sequencing used PBMCs, obtained before or after stereotactic body radiation therapy (not recorded which).

As DNA, the CDR3 is TGTGCCAGCAGCGGATCCCCGGGGGGCAACGAGCAGTACTTC. It is translated as CASSGSPGGNEQYF. V and J are TRBV7-8 and TRBJ2-7, with D possibly matching TRBD2 (7 bases). Germline CDR1 is SGHVS and CDR2 is FQNEAQ. Trimming pared 5 bases from V and 5 bases from J, leaving 16 bases between. The CDR3 totals 14 residues. The complete variable domain, with remaining parts taken from reference TRBV7-8 and TRBJ2-7, reads GAGVSQSPRYKVAKRGQDVALRCDPISGHVSLFWYQQALGQGPEFLTYFQNEAQLDKSGLPSDRFFAERPEGSVSTLKIQRTQQEDSAVYLCASSGSPGGNEQYFGPGTRLTVT.